What follows are 26 T cell receptor beta chains derived from one specimen sequenced in a study of shared clonotypes between healthy human individuals. The protocol was immunoSEQ multiplex PCR, while the TCRdb copy is restricted to in-frame clones and leaves out a portion. The sample lists about 1.5 million clones, 98% occurring once. The sample was naive CD4+ T cells sorted from blood. Documented subset: CD45RA+ positively selected. These receptors all come from a man aged 30 to 39 in good health.

This chain links TRBV29-1 with TRBJ2-1; TRBD2 aligns across 7 bases. This CDR3 contains 13 residues. CDR1 is SQVTM and CDR2 is ANQGSEA in the germline V gene. With 4 bases clipped from V and 4 bases from J, the junction kept 4 bases outside the gene matches. The chain's CDR3 is CSVGASGYNEQFF. The CDR3 DNA reads TGCAGCGTTGGGGCTAGCGGTTACAATGAGCAGTTCTTC.

In its sample, this clone was seen once. The chain links TRBV18 to TRBJ1-5; the D is unclear. V gave up 2 bases and J gave up 2 bases, with 10 bases separating them. The CDR3 spans 15 residues. Germline V gene data show CDR1 as KGHSH and CDR2 as LQKENI. For the CDR3, the DNA is TGTGCCAGCTCACCAGGTACGCTCGGCAATCAGCCCCAGCATTTT. Residues: CASSPGTLGNQPQHF.

This sequence joins TRBV27 and TRBJ1-2; 7 bases are a match to TRBD1. The CDR3 contains 15 residues. The trim removed 2 bases at V and 3 bases at J, leaving 6 bases unmatched. CDR1 is MNHEY and CDR2 is SMNVEV in the germline V gene (reference sequence). This CDR3 is CASSLSPGGYYGYTF. DNA for the CDR3: TGTGCCAGCAGTTTAAGTCCAGGGGGATACTATGGCTACACCTTC.

The rearrangement uses TRBV7-9 and TRBJ1-1; TRBD1 matches at 7 bases. J was trimmed by 1 base and V by 5 bases; bases with no gene match: 4. The CDR3 has 14 residues. From germline, CDR1 is SEHNR and CDR2 FQNEAQ (reference sequence). The CDR3 region has the DNA TGTGCCAGCAGCATCCGGGACAGGAACACTGAAGCTTTCTTT. Amino acids: CASSIRDRNTEAFF.

The chain joins TRBV28 to TRBJ2-3; D unclear. The V gene lost 5 bases and the J gene lost 2 bases, with 8 bases spanning the gap. The CDR3 sequence is 13 residues long. Looked up from germline, CDR1 is MDHEN and CDR2 is SYDVKM. CDR3 residues: CASSGPNTDTQYF. The DNA for the CDR3 is TGTGCCAGCAGTGGACCGAACACAGATACGCAGTATTTT. The entire variable domain, with the rest obtained from reference TRBV28 and TRBJ2-3, is as follows: DVKVTQSSRYLVKRTGEKVFLECVQDMDHENMFWYRQDPGLGLRLIYFSYDVKMKEKGDIPEGYSVSREKKERFSLILESASTNQTSMYLCASSGPNTDTQYFGPGTRLTVL.

This clone was observed a few times. The CDR3, as DNA: TGCAGTGCTAGAGAGAACATTCAGTACTTC. Translation: CSARENIQYF. The genes are TRBV20-1 and TRBJ2-4; D call uncertain. The germline V and J ends were trimmed by 0 bases and 7 bases, with 1 base remaining between them. The V gene's germline CDR1 is DFQATT and CDR2 SNEGSKA (reference sequence). The CDR3 spans 10 residues.

The chain has TRBV10-2 and TRBJ2-5; 11 bases align to TRBD2. V dropped 2 bases and J dropped 2; count of bases not matched to a gene: 7. Germline values: CDR1 WSHSY, CDR2 SAAADI. The CDR3 runs to 17 residues. The DNA for the CDR3 is TGCGCCAGCAGTGAGCCAGCCGGGACTAGCGGACAAGAGACCCAGTACTTC. Its protein is CASSEPAGTSGQETQYF.

The genes are TRBV2 and TRBJ2-2; D gene ambiguous. CDR3 length: 13 amino acids. Germline-derived CDR1 and CDR2 are SNHLY and FYNNEI. V shed 4 bases and J shed 6 bases, with 9 bases lying between them. The CDR3 DNA is TGTGCCAGCAGTGTCAGTCGGGCCGGGGAGCTGTTTTTT. It specifies CASSVSRAGELFF.

V is TRBV4-3 and J is TRBJ2-1; D gene uncertain. CDR3 length: 14 amino acids. Germline values: CDR1 LGHNA, CDR2 YSLEER. Between the trimmed V and J ends, which lost 0 bases and 6 bases, there was a span of 9 bases. DNA of the CDR3: TGCGCCAGCAGCCAAGATCCCTCTAGCAATGAGCAGTTCTTC. This gives the protein CASSQDPSSNEQFF.

This rearrangement joins TRBV10-3 to TRBJ1-5, with a weak D call TRBD1 (6 bases). The V gene's germline CDR1 is ENHRY and CDR2 SYGVKD. V was shortened by 10 bases and J by 1 base, with 11 bases between the two germline ends. This CDR3 comprises 13 residues. CDR3 in amino acids: CATTGGSNQPQHF. CDR3 DNA sequence: TGTGCCACGACAGGCGGGAGCAATCAGCCCCAGCATTTT.

The chain recombines TRBV5-6 with TRBJ1-1; the D is unclear. Trimming removed 1 base at V and 1 base at J, with 5 bases between. CDR1 is SGHDT and CDR2 is YYEEEE in the germline V gene. This CDR3 has 13 amino acids. The CDR3 DNA reads TGTGCCAGCAGCTTGATTCCGAACACTGAAGCTTTCTTT. This sequence encodes CASSLIPNTEAFF.

The chain joins TRBV7-9 to TRBJ2-3; perhaps D is TRBD1 or TRBD2 (5 bases each). The ends were cut back, 1 base at V and 2 bases at J, with 13 bases in the middle. Germline V gene sequence: CDR1 SEHNR, CDR2 FQNEAQ (reference sequence). CDR3 size: 16 residues. Written as DNA, the CDR3 is TGTGCCAGCAGCTTAGACATATTGGGGGACACAGATACGCAGTATTTT. Translating it yields CASSLDILGDTDTQYF.

This clone was counted a single time. The chain couples TRBV10-2 to TRBJ2-7, with 8 bases identical to TRBD2. V lost 2 bases to trimming and J lost 2 bases; unmatched junction nucleotides: 5. This CDR3 comprises 15 residues. Germline CDR1 WSHSY, CDR2 SAAADI. The CDR3 reads CASSEPGTSPYEQYF. Here the CDR3 DNA reads TGCGCCAGCAGTGAGCCTGGGACTAGTCCCTACGAGCAGTACTTC.

This sequence joins TRBV29-1 and TRBJ2-1; 14 bases are a match to TRBD2. The CDR3 contains 15 residues. The germline CDR1 and CDR2 sequences are SQVTM and ANQGSEA. V was pared by 6 bases and J by 0 bases, with 1 base of the junction left unmatched. The CDR3 reads CSVGTSGGSYNEQFF. CDR3 DNA: TGCAGCGTGGGGACTAGCGGGGGCTCCTACAATGAGCAGTTCTTC.

Of note for this clone: The same CDR3 is also encoded by other DNA sequences in this sample. The gene calls are TRBV9 and TRBJ2-1; D is uncertain. V was cut by 0 bases and J by 6 bases, with 4 bases left in between. Germline V gene sequence: CDR1 SGDLS, CDR2 YYNGEE. This CDR3 is 12 amino acids long. In nucleotides, the CDR3 is TGTGCCAGCAGCGTAGGCCTCAATGAGCAGTTCTTC. Translated, it gives CASSVGLNEQFF.

The rearrangement uses TRBV5-1 and TRBJ2-1, with TRBD2 matching 8 bases. Germline lookup yields CDR1 SGHRS and CDR2 YFSETQ. The CDR3 is 15 amino acids. J lost 0 bases, V lost 2 bases, and 1 base had no gene match. CDR3 loop: CASSFTSGSYNEQFF. The CDR3 DNA reads as TGCGCCAGCAGCTTTACTAGCGGCTCCTACAATGAGCAGTTCTTC.

The chain recombines TRBV28 with TRBJ2-7; 8 positions match TRBD2. Unmatched junction bases numbered 7, after V lost 2 bases and J lost 4 bases. This CDR3 comprises 15 residues. The germline CDR1 and CDR2 sequences are MDHEN and SYDVKM. The DNA for the CDR3 is TGTGCCAGCAGTTTAATGAGCGGGAGTCGTTACGAGCAGTACTTC. It encodes CASSLMSGSRYEQYF. The full variable domain, rest sourced from reference TRBV28 and TRBJ2-7, is DVKVTQSSRYLVKRTGEKVFLECVQDMDHENMFWYRQDPGLGLRLIYFSYDVKMKEKGDIPEGYSVSREKKERFSLILESASTNQTSMYLCASSLMSGSRYEQYFGPGTRLTVT.

The rearrangement uses TRBV9 and TRBJ2-5; 12 positions agree with TRBD2. Germline V gene sequence: CDR1 SGDLS, CDR2 YYNGEE. CDR3 length equals 16 residues. V shed 1 base, J shed 4 bases, and the junction held 5 bases outside the gene matches. CDR3 sequence (DNA): TGTGCCAGCAGCGTATCTTTGGGACTAGCGGGAGAGACCCAGTACTTC. Translated, it gives CASSVSLGLAGETQYF.

This clone is a singleton in its sample. The chain couples TRBV7-6 to TRBJ2-3; TRBD2 matches 9 bases. V lost 1 base and J lost 5; bases outside the gene matches: 13. Germline V gene data show CDR1 as SGHVS and CDR2 as FNYEAQ. CDR3 size: 18 residues. The CDR3 is CASSLGGLSGRFGDTQYF. CDR3 DNA sequence: TGTGCCAGCAGCTTAGGGGGGCTAAGCGGGAGGTTTGGAGATACGCAGTATTTT.

The chain carries TRBV11-2 and TRBJ2-1; 12 nucleotides line up with TRBD2. The CDR3 loop spans 15 amino acids. Germline V CDR1 and CDR2: SGHAT, FQNNGV. The ends lost 6 bases at V and 4 bases at J; junction bases unmatched: 4. The chain's CDR3 is CASSRGTSGYNEQFF. DNA of the CDR3: TGTGCCAGCAGTCGGGGGACTAGCGGGTACAATGAGCAGTTCTTC.

The chain joins TRBV21-1 to TRBJ2-7. TRBV21-1 counts as a pseudogene. The CDR3 has 14 amino acids. The chain's CDR3 is CASSNQADSYEQYF. In nucleotides, the CDR3 is TGTGCCAGCAGCAATCAGGCGGATTCCTACGAGCAGTACTTC.

This chain connects TRBV5-1 to TRBJ2-4, with D unresolved. This CDR3 is 15 amino acids long. The ends were cut back, 1 base at V and 0 bases at J, with 8 bases in the middle. The V gene's germline CDR1 is SGHRS and CDR2 YFSETQ. For the CDR3, the DNA is TGCGCCAGCAGCTTGAACCCCCTAGCCAAAAACATTCAGTACTTC. Protein sequence: CASSLNPLAKNIQYF.

The rearrangement uses TRBV6-1 and TRBJ1-5, with a weak D call TRBD1 (5 bases). CDR1 is MNHNS, CDR2 SASEGT, per germline. CDR3 size: 12 residues. V was clipped by 2 bases and J by 9 bases, with 8 bases between them. In DNA, the CDR3 is TGTGCCAGCAGTGAAACAGGACGGCCCCAGCATTTT. Translated, it gives CASSETGRPQHF.

The gene calls are TRBV10-2 and TRBJ2-6; D is possibly TRBD1 or TRBD2 (5 bases each). Trimming took off 4 bases at V and 0 bases at J, with 13 bases between the two ends. Germline V lookup: CDR1 WSHSY, CDR2 SAAADI. The CDR3 has 17 amino acids. CDR3 nucleotides: TGCGCCAGCAGTGTATTGGGGGTGAGCTCTGGGGCCAACGTCCTGACTTTC. Its translation: CASSVLGVSSGANVLTF.

This chain links TRBV7-2 with TRBJ1-4; no clear D. Trimming removed 5 bases from V and 5 bases from J, with 12 bases in between. Germline CDR1 SGHTA, CDR2 FQGNSA. The CDR3 sequence is 14 residues long. CDR3 bases: TGTGCCAGCAGCCCCAGTGTCACCAATGAAAAACTGTTTTTT. Its translation is CASSPSVTNEKLFF. Based on the CDR3 plus reference TRBV7-2 and TRBJ1-4, the full variable domain is GAGVSQSPSNKVTEKGKDVELRCDPISGHTALYWYRQSLGQGLEFLIYFQGNSAPDKSGLPSDRFSAERTGGSVSTLTIQRTQQEDSAVYLCASSPSVTNEKLFFGSGTQLSVL.

This rearrangement joins TRBV7-8 to TRBJ1-2; possibly TRBD1 for D (5 bases). V lost 5 bases, J lost 2 bases, and 15 bases lay in between. CDR3 length equals 15 residues. Looked up from germline, CDR1 is SGHVS and CDR2 is FQNEAQ. This CDR3 is CASSPRDGYNYGYTF. The CDR3 DNA is TGTGCCAGCAGCCCACGGGACGGGTACAACTATGGCTACACCTTC.